This is a list of T cell receptor beta chains from one sample in a study of cytomegalovirus exposure and HLA in healthy donors. Here immunoSEQ multiplex PCR was the method, and the copy in TCRdb shows in-frame clones only, minus some. Of approximately 270,000 clones in the sample, around 80% are singletons; the top ten hold 0.3%. Material for sequencing was PBMCs. The source of these receptors is a girl aged 2 to 9 in good health and CMV-seronegative. CDR3s include the opening cysteine and the closing phenylalanine or tryptophan. The order of the fields is V gene, D gene, J gene, clone size, CDR3 DNA, CDR3 protein. D genes are given only for firm matches. Clone size is stated in some rows and not others, as once, few, many or a class when expanded.

TRBV7-6	.	TRBJ2-1	few	TGTGCCAGCAGCTTAGGGGCAGCAGGGTCCTACAATGAGCAGTTCTTC	CASSLGAAGSYNEQFF
TRBV7-6	TRBD1	TRBJ2-3	.	TGTGCCAGCAGCCCCACAGGGGTGGATACGCAGTATTTT	CASSPTGVDTQYF
TRBV18	TRBD1	TRBJ2-7	.	TGTGCCAGCTCACCCCCAGACAGGGGAGGTTTACGGTACTTC	CASSPPDRGGLRYF
TRBV5-1	.	TRBJ2-3	.	TGCGCCAGCGGATCTTGGGACTTCACAGATACGCAGTATTTT	CASGSWDFTDTQYF
TRBV6-5	.	TRBJ1-3	.	TGTGCCAGCAGTTACTTGGCAGGGGCTGGAAACACCATATATTTT	CASSYLAGAGNTIYF
TRBV5-1	TRBD1	TRBJ2-7	.	TGCGCCAGCAGCTTCCGGCCTGAACAGGGGACGCGGTTATACGAGCAGTACTTC	CASSFRPEQGTRLYEQYF
TRBV15	TRBD1	TRBJ1-3	.	TGTGCCACCAGCAGAGAGATCCCCCGCAGGACAGGACAACTGAAATCTGGAAACACCATATATTTT	CATSREIPRRTGQLKSGNTIYF
TRBV7-6	TRBD1	TRBJ2-5	.	TGTGCCAGCAGCTCAACCGTTGGGACAGGGGTAAAAGAGACCCAGTACTTC	CASSSTVGTGVKETQYF
TRBV19	TRBD2	TRBJ2-1	few	TGTGCCAGTAGTGCGACTAGCGGAACCTACAATGAGCAGTTCTTC	CASSATSGTYNEQFF
TRBV7-8	.	TRBJ1-1	.	TGTGCCAGCAGCTTAGAGGTTCGGGGTTTAAATCTCTTT	CASSLEVRGLNLF
TRBV10-2	.	TRBJ1-6	.	TGCGCCACCTCCGTTAGCTCCTATAATTCACCCCTCCACTTT	CATSVSSYNSPLHF
TRBV9	TRBD1	TRBJ2-2	.	TGTGCCAGCAGCGCCGGGACAGGGGCGTCTGGGGAGCTGTTTTTT	CASSAGTGASGELFF
TRBV10-3	TRBD1	TRBJ2-2	.	TGTGCCATCAGTGACTCAGAGGACAGGGCGAACACCGGGGAGCTGTTTTTT	CAISDSEDRANTGELFF
TRBV6-5	.	TRBJ2-5	.	TGTGCCAGCAGTTACTCCGACATAGCGGAACAAGAGACCCAGTACTTC	CASSYSDIAEQETQYF
TRBV7-8	TRBD2	TRBJ2-5	.	TGTGCCAGCCTTGCTCTGACGGGGGGGCCGAAGGAGACCCAGTACTTC	CASLALTGGPKETQYF
TRBV27	.	TRBJ2-6	.	TGTGCCTCAGGGGCGTCTGGGGCCAACGTCCTGACTTTC	CASGASGANVLTF
TRBV7-9	.	TRBJ1-2	few	TGTGCCAGCAGCCGAACGAGGGATGGGTATGGCTACACCTTC	CASSRTRDGYGYTF
TRBV6-5	TRBD2	TRBJ2-1	.	TGTGCCAGCTGCGGGAGGGCTGATGAGCAGTTCTTC	CASCGRADEQFF
TRBV13	.	TRBJ1-2	.	TGTGCCAGCAGCTTTTCGGGTGGCTACACCTTC	CASSFSGGYTF
TRBV7-9	.	TRBJ2-2	once	TGTGCCAGCAGCCCTCGGACAGCGAACACCGGGGAGCTGTTTTTT	CASSPRTANTGELFF
TRBV29-1	TRBD2	TRBJ2-1	.	TGCAGCGTTGCGCAGCGGGGGGGCCGGAATGAGCAGTTCTTC	CSVAQRGGRNEQFF
TRBV7-6	TRBD2	TRBJ2-2	.	TGTGCCAGCAGCTCCGGGGGGGCCACCACCGGGGAGCTGTTTTTT	CASSSGGATTGELFF
TRBV2	TRBD2	TRBJ2-7	.	TGTGCCAGCACGGGCGGGGGGTCCTACGAGCAGTACTTC	CASTGGGSYEQYF
TRBV5-4	.	TRBJ2-3	few	TGTGCCAGCAGCTTGGCTCGAGCGGACCACCTTACGTCTAGCACAGATACGCAGTATTTT	CASSLARADHLTSSTDTQYF
TRBV29-1	TRBD2	TRBJ2-1	few	TGCAGCGTTGATTCGAGCGGGAGGTCCAATGAGCAGTTCTTC	CSVDSSGRSNEQFF
TRBV12-5	.	TRBJ2-3	once	TGTGCTAGTGGTTTCCTTCTAGCGTTGAGCACAGATACGCAGTATTTT	CASGFLLALSTDTQYF
TRBV18	.	TRBJ2-3	.	TGTGCCAGCTCACCACCTTGGCACAGAACGGATACGCAGTATTTT	CASSPPWHRTDTQYF
TRBV5-4	TRBD2	TRBJ2-1	.	TGTGCCAGCAGCTTGGGACTAGCGGGAAACAATGAGCAGTTCTTC	CASSLGLAGNNEQFF
TRBV30	.	TRBJ1-5	.	TGTGCCTGGAGTGGAAAATCGGGTGGGAGCCAGCCCCAGCATTTT	CAWSGKSGGSQPQHF
TRBV5-5	TRBD1	TRBJ1-1	.	TGTGCCAGCAGTTACACAGGGGATAAGGCCGACACTGAAGCTTTCTTT	CASSYTGDKADTEAFF
TRBV28	TRBD1	TRBJ1-3	.	TGTGCCAGCAGAAAACAGGGGGTTAGCCATTTT	CASRKQGVSHF
TRBV4-2	.	TRBJ1-5	.	TGTGCCAGCAGCCAAGATCCTATAGTAGGGGATCAGCCCCAGCATTTT	CASSQDPIVGDQPQHF
TRBV10-3	.	TRBJ1-4	.	TGTGCCATCAGTGCAGGTGAAAAACTGTTTTTT	CAISAGEKLFF
TRBV7-8	TRBD1	TRBJ1-1	few	TGTGCCAGCAGCTTAACGGGACAGCCGATGAACACTGAAGCTTTCTTT	CASSLTGQPMNTEAFF
TRBV6-1	.	TRBJ1-1	.	TGTGCCAGTGGGGAGGACGTCGGCTGGGGAGCTTTCTTT	CASGEDVGWGAFF
TRBV13	TRBD2	TRBJ2-1	.	TGTGCCAGCAGCTTAGGCCTAGGGACTACGTGGGTTGAGCAGTTCTTC	CASSLGLGTTWVEQFF
TRBV6-5	.	TRBJ1-2	.	TGTGCCAGCAGCCCAAGCACAGGATTTTATGGCTACACCTTC	CASSPSTGFYGYTF
TRBV5-1	TRBD1	TRBJ2-3	.	TGCGCCAGCAGCTTCCGGGACAGGGACACAGATACGCAGTATTTT	CASSFRDRDTDTQYF
TRBV28	.	TRBJ1-2	.	TGTGCCAGCAGTTCCCGTCAGTGGGGGGTAATAGCTAACTATGGCTACACCTTC	CASSSRQWGVIANYGYTF
TRBV28	TRBD1	TRBJ2-3	.	TGTGCCAGCAGTCGGGACAGGGGCGATCTACTAACAGATACGCAGTATTTT	CASSRDRGDLLTDTQYF
TRBV4-1	.	TRBJ2-7	.	TGCGCCAGCAGCCAAGATTATGAGGAGTTATACTACGAGCAGTACTTC	CASSQDYEELYYEQYF
TRBV2	.	TRBJ1-1	.	TGTGCCAGCAGTGGCACAAGGAGGAGCACTGAAGCTTTCTTT	CASSGTRRSTEAFF
TRBV7-9	.	TRBJ2-7	.	TGTGCCAGCAGCACTTCCGTCGGGCAGTACTTC	CASSTSVGQYF
TRBV11-1	TRBD1	TRBJ1-5	.	TGTGCCAGCAGCCTCGGACAGGGCCGCGGCAATCAGCCCCAGCATTTT	CASSLGQGRGNQPQHF
TRBV4-1	TRBD1	TRBJ2-6	few	TGCGCCAGCAGCCAACAGACAGGGGGCCTCTCTGGGGCCAACGTCCTGACTTTC	CASSQQTGGLSGANVLTF
TRBV7-8	.	TRBJ2-7	.	TGTGCCAGCATGATCCTCGACGGGAGAGCCCCCCACGAGCAGTACTTC	CASMILDGRAPHEQYF
TRBV2	.	TRBJ2-5	few	TGTGCCAGCAGTGAAGGAGGGGGAACCCGCCAAGAGACCCAGTACTTC	CASSEGGGTRQETQYF
TRBV19	TRBD1	TRBJ1-4	.	TGTGCCAGTGGGCGGGACAGGGCCGCAACTAATGAAAAACTGTTTTTT	CASGRDRAATNEKLFF
TRBV29-1	.	TRBJ2-7	.	TGCAGCGTTGAAGAGGACAGTCCGAACTACGAGCAGTACTTC	CSVEEDSPNYEQYF
TRBV27	TRBD1	TRBJ2-7	.	TGTGCCAGCAGTCCCCCGGGACAGGGTCTGTACGAGCAGTACTTC	CASSPPGQGLYEQYF
TRBV6-4	.	TRBJ2-2	.	TGTGCCAGCAGTACCGGGACTGATGTCACCGGGGAGCTGTTTTTT	CASSTGTDVTGELFF
TRBV2	TRBD2	TRBJ2-1	.	TGTGCCAGCAGCGGGAGCGGGAGGGCCTACAATGAGCAGTTCTTC	CASSGSGRAYNEQFF
TRBV4-1	TRBD1	TRBJ2-7	.	TGCGCCAGCAGCCAAGATAACACAGGGGGTAGAGCGGCCAGCTCCTACGAGCAGTACTTC	CASSQDNTGGRAASSYEQYF
TRBV7-8	TRBD2	TRBJ2-7	.	TGTGCCAGCAGCTTAAGATTAGCGGGATCCTACGAGCAGTACTTC	CASSLRLAGSYEQYF
TRBV11-2	.	TRBJ1-6	.	TGTGCCAGCAGCCAGATGGGGGGTAGGGAATCACCCCTCCACTTT	CASSQMGGRESPLHF
TRBV18	TRBD1	TRBJ1-1	.	TGTGCCAGCTCACCTTGGACAGGGCAAAACACTGAAGCTTTCTTT	CASSPWTGQNTEAFF
TRBV5-5	.	TRBJ1-1	.	TGTGCCAGCAGCATCCCCGGGGGGACCCCTGAAGCTTTCTTT	CASSIPGGTPEAFF
TRBV27	TRBD1	TRBJ2-7	.	TGTGCCAGCAGTTGGACAGGGGGATTTTGGATCTACGAGCAGTACTTC	CASSWTGGFWIYEQYF